Following are 17 T cell receptor beta chains from one sample sequenced in a study of blood T cell repertoires in COVID-19. Repertoires were generated with immunoSEQ multiplex PCR, while TCRdb's copy carries only in-frame clones and drops some. This table holds 400,000 to 550,000 clones, roughly 90% found once. The sequenced sample consisted of peripheral blood. Receptors were obtained from a woman in her 30s with acute or convalescent COVID-19.

The genes are TRBV6-9 and TRBJ2-2; 7 bases agree with TRBD1. Germline CDR1 is MNHGY and CDR2 is SVAAGI. The CDR3 covers 15 residues. After removal of 4 bases from V and 1 base from J, the junction contained 3 bases not matched to a gene. The CDR3: CASSSGGRNTGELFF. CDR3 nucleotides: TGTGCCAGCAGTTCAGGGGGAAGGAACACCGGGGAGCTGTTTTTT.

This clone was seen just once. The genes are TRBV7-9 and TRBJ1-1; the match to TRBD1 covers 9 bases. CDR1 and CDR2 (germline): SEHNR, FQNEAQ (reference sequence). V lost 1 base, J lost 1 base, and 13 bases stayed unmatched. This CDR3 has 19 residues. CDR3 sequence reads: CASSLDRLDRGLANTEAFF. The CDR3, as DNA: TGTGCCAGCAGCTTAGATAGGCTGGACAGGGGATTGGCGAACACTGAAGCTTTCTTT. The whole variable domain, remainder taken from reference TRBV7-9 and TRBJ1-1, is DTGVSQNPRHKITKRGQNVTFRCDPISEHNRLYWYRQTLGQGPEFLTYFQNEAQLEKSRLLSDRFSAERPKGSFSTLEIQRTEQGDSAMYLCASSLDRLDRGLANTEAFFGQGTRLTVV.

The V and J genes are TRBV2 and TRBJ2-3, with 12 bases fitting TRBD2. Germline loops: CDR1 SNHLY, CDR2 FYNNEI. Unmatched junction bases numbered 9, after V lost 5 bases and J lost 6 bases. The CDR3 is 16 residues long. CDR3 bases: TGTGCCAGCAGTCCACGCCTAGCGGGGGGGGGTGATACGCAGTATTTT. This gives the protein CASSPRLAGGGDTQYF.

The chain employs TRBV3-1 (or the pseudogene TRBV3-2) and TRBJ2-1, with TRBD2 identical over 9 bases. Germline lookup yields CDR1 LGHDT and CDR2 YNNKEL (reference sequence). Trimming took 0 bases from V and 0 from J; bases not matched to a gene: 6. The CDR3 loop spans 18 amino acids. CDR3 DNA sequence: TGTGCCAGCAGCCAAGAAGGCCCAGCGGGGGGCTCCTACAATGAGCAGTTCTTC. This gives the protein CASSQEGPAGGSYNEQFF.

The chain links TRBV6-5 to TRBJ2-7, with 8 bases matching TRBD2. The CDR3 extends over 14 amino acids. The germline V gene has CDR1 MNHEY and CDR2 SVGAGI. Germline trimming cut 8 bases from V and 4 bases from J; bases unmatched to any gene: 10. CDR3 nucleotide sequence: TGTGCCAGCTACCTCGGGGGGGCTCGATACGAGCAGTACTTC. Translating gives CASYLGGARYEQYF.

V gene TRBV4-1 combines with J gene TRBJ2-7; 8 bases fit TRBD1. Trimming cost V 1 base and J 7 bases; bases outside gene matches: 15. This CDR3 has 17 residues. CDR1 MGHRA and CDR2 YSYEKL come from the germline V gene. The CDR3 DNA reads as TGCGCCAGCAGCCAAGCAATCTCCTTTGGGACAGGAGGGGAGCAGTACTTC. Encoded protein: CASSQAISFGTGGEQYF.

This clone was seen only a few times. The CDR3 DNA reads TGTGCCAGCTGCGCAACCAATCAGCCCCAGCATTTT. It yields the protein CASCATNQPQHF. The chain uses TRBV12-3 or TRBV12-4 and TRBJ1-5; no firm D call. V lost 8 bases to trimming and J lost 3 bases, with 8 bases between them. This CDR3 is built from 12 residues.

The rearrangement uses TRBV9 and TRBJ1-1; TRBD1 matches at 8 bases. V lost 3 bases, J lost 2 bases, and 15 bases stayed unmatched. The CDR3 runs 18 residues. Germline V gene sequence: CDR1 SGDLS, CDR2 YYNGEE. The CDR3 protein is CASSAVSGTGNPNTEAFF. For the CDR3, the DNA is TGTGCCAGCAGCGCGGTTTCCGGGACAGGAAATCCAAACACTGAAGCTTTCTTT.

The chain's CDR3 is CASSPQRGNTGELFF. The CDR3 DNA sequence: TGTGCCAGCTCACCACAGCGGGGGAACACCGGGGAGCTGTTTTTT. J is TRBJ2-2 and V is TRBV18; 7 nucleotides line up with TRBD2. The germline gives CDR1 KGHSH, CDR2 LQKENI. Trimming took 1 base from V and 1 from J; bases not matched to a gene: 0. This CDR3 is built from 15 residues.

This chain's CDR3 is CASSYEDYGYTF. CDR3 sequence (DNA): TGTGCCAGCAGTTACGAGGACTATGGCTACACCTTC. The V call is TRBV6-2 or TRBV6-3, the J call TRBJ1-2; D remains ambiguous. The CDR3 is 12 amino acids. Per the germline V gene, CDR1 is MNHEY and CDR2 is SVGEGT. V was pared by 2 bases and J by 3 bases, with 4 bases between.

This rearrangement joins TRBV28 to TRBJ1-1; tentative D call: TRBD1 (6 bases). There are 12 residues in the CDR3. V lost 3 bases and J 10 bases, leaving 12 bases between the germline ends. Germline values: CDR1 MDHEN, CDR2 SYDVKM. The CDR3 DNA sequence: TGTGCCAGCAGTTTTAATACAGGGATAGCTTTCTTT. Translating gives CASSFNTGIAFF.

This sequence joins TRBV24-1 and TRBJ1-2; 9 bases map to TRBD1. V was clipped by 3 bases and J by 4 bases; unmatched bases: 5. The CDR3 has 15 amino acids. Germline CDR1 and CDR2: KGHDR and SFDVKD. CDR3 coding DNA: TGTGCCACCAGTGATCCTACAGGGGGCTTCTATGGCTACACCTTC. Translation: CATSDPTGGFYGYTF.

The genes are TRBV5-6 and TRBJ2-3; 11 bases agree with TRBD2. V lost 0 bases, J lost 1 base, and 10 bases stayed unmatched. This CDR3 has 19 residues. The germline V gene encodes CDR1 SGHDT and CDR2 YYEEEE. The CDR3, as DNA: TGTGCCAGCAGCTTGGAATTTCCTAGCGGGGGGACCCGCACAGATACGCAGTATTTT. Protein: CASSLEFPSGGTRTDTQYF.

This chain uses TRBV11-3 with TRBJ2-1, with D tentatively TRBD2 (5 bases). V was pared by 5 bases and J by 1 base, with 6 bases between. CDR3 size: 13 residues. Germline CDR1 is SGHNT and CDR2 is YENEEA. The CDR3 reads CASSGGSYNEQFF. CDR3 nucleotides: TGTGCCAGCAGCGGCGGGTCCTACAATGAGCAGTTCTTC.

The chain employs TRBV11-2 and TRBJ2-5, with 11 bases aligning to TRBD1. This CDR3 region has 16 residues. The germline gives CDR1 SGHAT, CDR2 FQNNGV. J was trimmed by 7 bases and V by 2 bases; bases with no gene match: 9. CDR3 nucleotide sequence: TGTGCCAGCAGCTTAATTTCCGGACAGGGGGCCGGGACCCAGTACTTC. Its protein product is CASSLISGQGAGTQYF.

The V call is TRBV28, the J call TRBJ1-1; possible D gene TRBD1, 5 bases. Germline lookup yields CDR1 MDHEN and CDR2 SYDVKM. The CDR3 extends over 17 amino acids. V dropped 5 bases and J dropped 0 bases, with 19 bases sitting between them. CDR3 region: CASSAPLGRVMNTEAFF. CDR3 DNA sequence: TGTGCCAGCAGTGCCCCCCTGGGCAGGGTTATGAACACTGAAGCTTTCTTT. The whole variable domain, remainder taken from reference TRBV28 and TRBJ1-1, is DVKVTQSSRYLVKRTGEKVFLECVQDMDHENMFWYRQDPGLGLRLIYFSYDVKMKEKGDIPEGYSVSREKKERFSLILESASTNQTSMYLCASSAPLGRVMNTEAFFGQGTRLTVV.

The chain is built from TRBV28 and TRBJ1-2; TRBD1 aligns across 8 bases. The CDR3 is made up of 16 amino acids. Germline trimming cut 6 bases from V and 4 bases from J; bases unmatched to any gene: 13. Looked up from germline, CDR1 is MDHEN and CDR2 is SYDVKM. Written as DNA, the CDR3 is TGTGCCAGCAGCACAGACAGGGGAGCGTTTGGCTATGGCTACACCTTC. Encoded protein: CASSTDRGAFGYGYTF.